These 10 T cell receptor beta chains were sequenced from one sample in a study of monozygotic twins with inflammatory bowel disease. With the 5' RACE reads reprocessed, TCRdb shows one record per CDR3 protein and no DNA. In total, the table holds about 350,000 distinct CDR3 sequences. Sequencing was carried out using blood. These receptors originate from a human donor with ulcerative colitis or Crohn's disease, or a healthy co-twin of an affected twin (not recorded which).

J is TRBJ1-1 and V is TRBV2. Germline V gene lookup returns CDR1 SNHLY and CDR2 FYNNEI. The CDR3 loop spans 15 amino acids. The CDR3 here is CASTKEGTRNTEAFF.

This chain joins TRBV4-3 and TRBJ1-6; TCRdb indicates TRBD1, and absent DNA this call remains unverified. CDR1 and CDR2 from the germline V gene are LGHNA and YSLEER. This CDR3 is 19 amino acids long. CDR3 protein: CASSQARDRAGMDNSPLHF.

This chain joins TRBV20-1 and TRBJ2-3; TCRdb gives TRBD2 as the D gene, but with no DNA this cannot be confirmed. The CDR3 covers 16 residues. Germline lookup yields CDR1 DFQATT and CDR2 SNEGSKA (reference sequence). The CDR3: CSARDRGSPSTDTQYF.

The CDR3 protein is CATRSGRARYEQYF. This rearrangement joins TRBV15 to TRBJ2-7; with no DNA, the TCRdb D assignment of TRBD2 cannot be verified. CDR3 length equals 14 residues. Germline CDR1 reads LNHNV; CDR2 reads YYDKDF (reference sequence).

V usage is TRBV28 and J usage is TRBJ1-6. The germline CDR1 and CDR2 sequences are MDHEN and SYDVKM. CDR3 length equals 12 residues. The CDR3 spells CASSVTNSPLHF.

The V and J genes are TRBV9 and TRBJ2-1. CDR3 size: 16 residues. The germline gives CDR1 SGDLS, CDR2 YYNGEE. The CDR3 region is CASSVSSGRAYNEQFF.

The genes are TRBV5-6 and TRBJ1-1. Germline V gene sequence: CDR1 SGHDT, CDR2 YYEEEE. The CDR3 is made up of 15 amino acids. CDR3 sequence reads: CASSLLQGRNTEAFF.

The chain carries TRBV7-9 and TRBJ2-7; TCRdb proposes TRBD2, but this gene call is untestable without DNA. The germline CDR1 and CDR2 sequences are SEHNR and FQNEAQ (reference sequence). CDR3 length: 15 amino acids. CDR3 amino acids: CASSATRASTYEQYF.

The chain's CDR3 is CASSLGRDASSYEQYF. J is TRBJ2-7 and V is TRBV18; TCRdb outputs TRBD1, but without DNA this stays unchecked. This CDR3 contains 16 residues. Germline values: CDR1 KGHSH, CDR2 LQKENI.

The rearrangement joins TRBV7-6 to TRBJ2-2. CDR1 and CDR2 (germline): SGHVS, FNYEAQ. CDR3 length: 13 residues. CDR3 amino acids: CASSPGFSGELFF.